A selection of T cell receptor beta chains follows, all from one sample in a study of CD8+CD57+ T cells in acquired aplastic anemia. Using its own MiXCR run on the reads, TCRdb lists one record per CDR3 protein. Of 200,000 to 250,000 distinct CDR3 sequences listed, 30% to 40% are singletons. Sequencing was carried out using sorted CD4+, CD8+, or CD8+CD57+ T cells (not recorded which) from PBMCs. These receptor sequences come from a human donor in good health, serving as a control. CDR3s include the opening cysteine and the closing phenylalanine or tryptophan.

v_call,j_call,cdr3_aa
TRBV19,TRBJ1-5,CASSIDGGGLSNQPQHF
TRBV4-1,TRBJ1-2,CASSHGNRGGYGYTF
TRBV24-1,TRBJ2-1,CASSPIRDSYNEQFF
TRBV13,TRBJ1-4,CASSLREGNEKLFF
TRBV14,TRBJ2-6,CASSRKQGIALGANVLTF
TRBV20-1,TRBJ2-7,CSAKSPTHYEQYF
TRBV11-3,TRBJ2-7,CASSSLGEQYF
TRBV24-1,TRBJ1-2,CATSDPSAGTGTYGYTF
TRBV24-1,TRBJ2-1,CATSGASGETYNEQFF
TRBV7-2,TRBJ2-3,CASSSRMGTDTQYF
TRBV10-3,TRBJ1-2,CASSHSTNYGYTF
TRBV7-8,TRBJ2-2,CASSLLVAVNTGELFF
TRBV24-1,TRBJ1-2,CATSEAGTGSYGYTF
TRBV5-1,TRBJ2-3,CASSLGPGAATDTQYF